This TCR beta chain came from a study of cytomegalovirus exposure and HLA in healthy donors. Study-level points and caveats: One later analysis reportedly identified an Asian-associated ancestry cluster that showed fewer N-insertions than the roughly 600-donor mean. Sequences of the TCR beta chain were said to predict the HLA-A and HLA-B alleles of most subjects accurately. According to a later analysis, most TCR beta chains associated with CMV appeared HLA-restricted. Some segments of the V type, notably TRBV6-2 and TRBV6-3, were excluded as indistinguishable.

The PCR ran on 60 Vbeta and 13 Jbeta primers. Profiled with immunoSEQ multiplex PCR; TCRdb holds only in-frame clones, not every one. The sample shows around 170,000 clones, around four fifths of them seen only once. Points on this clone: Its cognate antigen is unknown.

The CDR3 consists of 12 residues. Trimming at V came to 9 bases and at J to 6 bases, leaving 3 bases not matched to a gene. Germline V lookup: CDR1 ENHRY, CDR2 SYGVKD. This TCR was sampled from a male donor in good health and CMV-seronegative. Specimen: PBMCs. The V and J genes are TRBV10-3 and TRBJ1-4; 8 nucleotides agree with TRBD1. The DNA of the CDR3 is TGTGCCATAGGACAGGGAGATGAAAAACTGTTTTTT. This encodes CAIGQGDEKLFF.